This TCR beta chain is from a study of CD8 T cells in ankylosing spondylitis. In this sample, this clonotype turned up many times. Its antigen is unidentified. It was by quantitative 5'-RACE with molecular barcodes that TCR beta libraries were made. TCRdb passed the 5' RACE reads through MiXCR, listing each CDR3 protein once. The sample lists 25,000 to 30,000 distinct CDR3 sequences, about 5.3% occurring once. Broader study findings: A TCR beta motif of fewer than ten highly homologous variants seemed to mark ankylosing spondylitis blood. Some of the motif variants had earlier been found in reactive arthritis patients' fluid and blood.

The CDR3 consists of 12 residues. The sequence came from a female donor with ankylosing spondylitis or in good health (not recorded which). The source material was blood, either unsorted or a sorted T cell fraction (not recorded which). The V call is TRBV12-3 or TRBV12-4, the J call TRBJ2-3, with D possibly being TRBD1 or TRBD2 (5 bases each). Here the CDR3 reads CAASGGTDTQYF. CDR3 nucleotide sequence: TGTGCAGCTTCTGGGGGAACAGATACGCAGTATTTT.